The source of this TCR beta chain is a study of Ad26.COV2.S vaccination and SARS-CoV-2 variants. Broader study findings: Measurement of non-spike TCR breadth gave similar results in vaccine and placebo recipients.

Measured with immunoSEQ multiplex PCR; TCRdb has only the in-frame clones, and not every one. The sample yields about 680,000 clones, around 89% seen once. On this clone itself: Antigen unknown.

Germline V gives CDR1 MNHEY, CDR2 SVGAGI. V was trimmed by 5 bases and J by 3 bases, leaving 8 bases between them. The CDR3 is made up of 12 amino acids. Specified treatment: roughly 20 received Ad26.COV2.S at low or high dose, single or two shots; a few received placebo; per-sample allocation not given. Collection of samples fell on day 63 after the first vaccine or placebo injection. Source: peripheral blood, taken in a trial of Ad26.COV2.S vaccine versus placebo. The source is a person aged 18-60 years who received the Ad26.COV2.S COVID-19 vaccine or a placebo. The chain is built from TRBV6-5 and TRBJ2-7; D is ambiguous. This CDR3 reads CASSKPFYEQYF. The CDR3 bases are TGTGCCAGCAGTAAACCCTTCTACGAGCAGTACTTC.